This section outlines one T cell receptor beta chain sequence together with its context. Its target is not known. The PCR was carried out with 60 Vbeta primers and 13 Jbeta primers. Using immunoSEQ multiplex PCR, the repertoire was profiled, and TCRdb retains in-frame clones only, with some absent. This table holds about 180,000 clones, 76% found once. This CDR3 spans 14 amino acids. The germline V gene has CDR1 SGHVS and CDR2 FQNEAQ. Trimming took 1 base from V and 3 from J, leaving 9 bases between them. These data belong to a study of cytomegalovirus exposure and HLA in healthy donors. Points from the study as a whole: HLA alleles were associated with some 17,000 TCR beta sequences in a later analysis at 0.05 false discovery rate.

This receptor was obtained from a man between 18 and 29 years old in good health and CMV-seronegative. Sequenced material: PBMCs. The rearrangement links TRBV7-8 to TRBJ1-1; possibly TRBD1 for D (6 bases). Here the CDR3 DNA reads TGTGCCAGCAGCTTAGTTGGACAGTACACTGAAGCTTTCTTT. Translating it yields CASSLVGQYTEAFF.